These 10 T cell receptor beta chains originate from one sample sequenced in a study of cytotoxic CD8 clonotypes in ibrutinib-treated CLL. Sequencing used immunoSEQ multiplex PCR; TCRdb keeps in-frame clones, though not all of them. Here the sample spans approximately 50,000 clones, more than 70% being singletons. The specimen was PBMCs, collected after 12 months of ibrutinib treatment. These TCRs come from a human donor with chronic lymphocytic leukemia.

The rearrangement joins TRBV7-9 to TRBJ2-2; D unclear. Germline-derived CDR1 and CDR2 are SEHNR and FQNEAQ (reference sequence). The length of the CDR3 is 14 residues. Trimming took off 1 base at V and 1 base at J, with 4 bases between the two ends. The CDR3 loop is CASSLGGNTGELFF. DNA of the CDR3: TGTGCCAGCAGCTTAGGAGGGAACACCGGGGAGCTGTTTTTT.

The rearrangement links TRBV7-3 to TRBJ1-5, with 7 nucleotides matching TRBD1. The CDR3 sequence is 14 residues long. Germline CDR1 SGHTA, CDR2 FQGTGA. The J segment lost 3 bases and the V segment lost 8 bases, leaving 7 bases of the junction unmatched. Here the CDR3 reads CASGSGQLNQPQHF. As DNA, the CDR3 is TGTGCCAGCGGCTCGGGACAGCTCAATCAGCCCCAGCATTTT.

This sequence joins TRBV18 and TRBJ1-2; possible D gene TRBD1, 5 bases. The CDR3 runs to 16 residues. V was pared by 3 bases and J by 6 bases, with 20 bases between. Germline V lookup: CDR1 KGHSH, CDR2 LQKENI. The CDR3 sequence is CASSPTLGRTLNGYTF. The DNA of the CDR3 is TGTGCCAGCTCACCGACTCTGGGGCGTACCTTAAATGGCTACACCTTC.

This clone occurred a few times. As DNA, the CDR3 is TGTGCCAGCAGCTCTCAGAATCGAAACACCATATATTTT. It is translated as CASSSQNRNTIYF. The rearrangement links TRBV7-2 to TRBJ1-3; D unclear. Germline CDR1 is SGHTA and CDR2 is FQGNSA. CDR3 length: 13 amino acids. V was cut by 4 bases and J by 5 bases, with 9 bases left in between.

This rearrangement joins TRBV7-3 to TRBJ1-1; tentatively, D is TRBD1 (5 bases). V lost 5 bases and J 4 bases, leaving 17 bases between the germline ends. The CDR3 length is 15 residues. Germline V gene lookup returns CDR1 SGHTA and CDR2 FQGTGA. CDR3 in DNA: TGTGCCAGCAGCGAGCTCAGGGTGGGTAGCACTGAAGCTTTCTTT. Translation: CASSELRVGSTEAFF.

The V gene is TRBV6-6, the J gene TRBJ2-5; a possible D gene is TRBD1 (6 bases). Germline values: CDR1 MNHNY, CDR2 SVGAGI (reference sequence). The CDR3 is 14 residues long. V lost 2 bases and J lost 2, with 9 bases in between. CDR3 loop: CASSYPDSQETQYF. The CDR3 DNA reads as TGTGCCAGCAGTTACCCGGACAGTCAAGAGACCCAGTACTTC.

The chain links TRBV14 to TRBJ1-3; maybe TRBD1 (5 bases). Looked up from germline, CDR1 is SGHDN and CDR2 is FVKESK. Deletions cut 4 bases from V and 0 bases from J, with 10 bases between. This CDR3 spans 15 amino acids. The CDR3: CASSLRQSSGNTIYF. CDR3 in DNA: TGTGCCAGCAGCCTTAGACAGAGCTCTGGAAACACCATATATTTT.

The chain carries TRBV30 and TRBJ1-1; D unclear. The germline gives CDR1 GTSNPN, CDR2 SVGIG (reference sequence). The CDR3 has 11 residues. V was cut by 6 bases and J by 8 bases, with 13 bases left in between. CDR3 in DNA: TGTGCCTGCGTCAAGACATCCGAAGCTTTCTTT. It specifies CACVKTSEAFF. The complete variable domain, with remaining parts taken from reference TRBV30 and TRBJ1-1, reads SQTIHQWPATLVQPVGSPLSLECTVEGTSNPNLYWYRQAAGRGLQLLFYSVGIGQISSEVPQNLSASRPQDRQFILSSKKLLLSDSGFYLCACVKTSEAFFGQGTRLTVV.

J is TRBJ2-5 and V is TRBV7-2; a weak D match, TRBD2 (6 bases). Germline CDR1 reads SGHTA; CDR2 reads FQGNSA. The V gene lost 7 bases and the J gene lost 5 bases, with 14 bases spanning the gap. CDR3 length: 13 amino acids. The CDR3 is CASTRWGRETQYF. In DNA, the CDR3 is TGTGCCAGCACCCGATGGGGGAGGGAGACCCAGTACTTC.

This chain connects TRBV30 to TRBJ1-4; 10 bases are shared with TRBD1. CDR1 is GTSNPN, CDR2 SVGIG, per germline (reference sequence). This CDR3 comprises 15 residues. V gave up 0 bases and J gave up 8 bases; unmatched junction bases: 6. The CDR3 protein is CAWSVRTGGNEKLFF. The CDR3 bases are TGTGCCTGGAGTGTAAGGACAGGGGGTAACGAAAAACTGTTTTTT.